This TCR beta chain was recorded in a study of blood T cell repertoires in COVID-19. Study-wide background: Acute and convalescent COVID-19 samples came from the United States, Italy and Spain. From T cells, B-cell-depleted T cells, or PBMCs came the material, which was cDNA or gDNA.

This clone was detected once. In the study's own analysis: Cell counts per sample came from amplifying reference gene primers. Produced via immunoSEQ multiplex PCR; TCRdb's table is partial and in-frame only. V and J calls plus clone size are reproduced from that table; the DNA served to infer D and trimming. This sample has more than 200,000 clones, with approximately 86% found just once. The CDR3 runs to 16 residues. In germline, CDR1 is SGHNT, CDR2 YYREEE (reference sequence). J was trimmed by 6 bases and V by 4 bases; bases with no gene match: 3. The sequencing sample was made of peripheral blood. The chain couples TRBV5-4 to TRBJ2-2; 16 nucleotides align to TRBD2. This receptor was taken from a man aged 25-45 years with active or convalescent COVID-19. CDR3: CASSEGLAGGSGELFF. The CDR3 DNA sequence: TGTGCCAGCAGCGAGGGACTAGCGGGGGGGTCCGGGGAGCTGTTTTTT. The variable domain in full, completed from reference TRBV5-4 and TRBJ2-2, reads ETGVTQSPTHLIKTRGQQVTLRCSSQSGHNTVSWYQQALGQGPQFIFQYYREEENGRGNFPPRFSGLQFPNYSSELNVNALELDDSALYLCASSEGLAGGSGELFFGEGSRLTVL.